Sequencing of this TCR beta chain was carried out in a study of cytomegalovirus exposure and HLA in healthy donors. Study results and caveats: Later on, an analysis tied around 17,000 TCR beta sequences to HLA alleles at 0.05 false discovery rate.

The CDR3 runs to 15 residues. The trim removed 8 bases at V and 7 bases at J, leaving 16 bases unmatched. CDR1 SGHAT and CDR2 FQNNGV come from the germline V gene. About this clone: Its target is not known.

Primers: 60 Vbeta forward and 13 Jbeta reverse. Here immunoSEQ multiplex PCR was the method, and the copy in TCRdb shows in-frame clones only, minus some. This sample's table reports tens of thousands of clones. The chain joins TRBV11-2 to TRBJ2-7; 8 bases agree with TRBD2. This TCR was sampled from a woman aged 40 to 50 in good health and CMV-seropositive. Input material: PBMCs. Here the CDR3 reads CASAKGLDRGGEQYF. For the CDR3, the DNA is TGTGCCAGCGCTAAAGGACTTGACCGGGGGGGTGAGCAGTACTTC.